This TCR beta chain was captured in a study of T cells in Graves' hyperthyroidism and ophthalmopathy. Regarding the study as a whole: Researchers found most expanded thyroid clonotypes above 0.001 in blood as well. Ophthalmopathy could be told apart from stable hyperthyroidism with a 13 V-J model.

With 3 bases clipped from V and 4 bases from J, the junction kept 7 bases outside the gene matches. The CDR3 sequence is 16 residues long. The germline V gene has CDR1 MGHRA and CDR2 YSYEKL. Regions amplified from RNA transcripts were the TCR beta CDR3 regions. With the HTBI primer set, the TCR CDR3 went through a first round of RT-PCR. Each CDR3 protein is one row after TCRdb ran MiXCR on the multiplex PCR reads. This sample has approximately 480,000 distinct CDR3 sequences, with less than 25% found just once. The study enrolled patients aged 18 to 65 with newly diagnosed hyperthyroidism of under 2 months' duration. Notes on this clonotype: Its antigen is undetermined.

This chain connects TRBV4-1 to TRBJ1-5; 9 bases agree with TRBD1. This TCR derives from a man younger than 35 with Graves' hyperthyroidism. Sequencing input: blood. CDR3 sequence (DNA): TGCGCCAGCAGCCATGCCCCAGGGACAGGGAATCAGCCCCAGCATTTT. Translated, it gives CASSHAPGTGNQPQHF.